The rows below give T cell receptor beta chains drawn from one sample of a study of Ad26.COV2.S vaccination and SARS-CoV-2 variants. TCRdb's copy holds only in-frame clones and misses some; the assay was immunoSEQ multiplex PCR. The sample includes fewer than 800,000 clones, 70% to 90% seen only once; the top ten take about 1.5%. The sequencing used peripheral blood, collected in a trial of Ad26.COV2.S vaccine versus placebo. The receptor source for this set is a person between 18 and 60 years old who received the Ad26.COV2.S COVID-19 vaccine or a placebo. Both conserved end residues are part of each CDR3. D genes are given only for firm matches. The size entry is marked missing in some rows and otherwise reads once, few, many or a size class.

size,V,J,D,CDR3,DNA
NA,TRBV30,TRBJ1-5,NA,CAWSNPQTGPFSNQPQHF,TGTGCCTGGAGTAATCCCCAAACAGGGCCCTTTAGCAATCAGCCCCAGCATTTT
NA,TRBV5-6,TRBJ2-1,TRBD1,CASTGTGAIYEQFF,TGTGCCAGCACCGGGACAGGCGCGATCTATGAGCAGTTCTTC
NA,TRBV18,TRBJ2-2,TRBD2,CASSPANGRASGELFF,TGTGCCAGCTCACCGGCAAACGGGAGGGCCTCCGGGGAGCTGTTTTTT
few,TRBV4-3,TRBJ2-1,NA,CASSQVPGFYNEQFF,TGCGCCAGCAGCCAAGTCCCCGGCTTCTACAATGAGCAGTTCTTC
NA,TRBV5-4,TRBJ1-3,NA,CASSSRSTDGNTIYF,TGTGCCAGCAGCTCGCGGTCGACGGACGGAAACACCATATATTTT
NA,TRBV12-5,TRBJ1-2,TRBD1,CASGLSGPVGGGYTF,TGTGCTAGTGGTTTGAGCGGACCCGTAGGGGGCGGCTACACCTTC
NA,TRBV2,TRBJ1-1,NA,CASSTRTGRTEAFF,TGTGCCAGCAGTACTCGAACAGGGAGGACTGAAGCTTTCTTT
NA,TRBV5-1,TRBJ2-1,NA,CASSLGLDYNEQFF,TGCGCCAGCAGCTTGGGTTTGGATTACAATGAGCAGTTCTTC
NA,TRBV7-2,TRBJ2-1,NA,CASSPWDSGEQFF,TGTGCCAGCAGCCCGTGGGACAGCGGGGAGCAGTTCTTC
few,TRBV20-1,TRBJ1-4,NA,CSARDLEELFF,TGCAGTGCTAGAGATCTCGAGGAACTGTTTTTT
NA,TRBV6-5,TRBJ2-1,TRBD2,CASRPLGLAFNEQFF,TGTGCCAGCAGGCCGCTCGGACTAGCGTTCAATGAGCAGTTCTTC
NA,TRBV12-5,TRBJ2-7,TRBD1,CASVRGQGTYEQYF,TGTGCTAGTGTTCGAGGACAGGGGACCTACGAGCAGTACTTC
NA,TRBV7-2,TRBJ2-7,TRBD2,CASSLVLAGGLDEQYF,TGTGCCAGCAGCTTAGTATTAGCGGGGGGCCTCGACGAGCAGTACTTC
NA,TRBV19,TRBJ1-2,TRBD1,CASSIRTGYGYTF,TGTGCCAGTAGTATACGGACAGGCTATGGCTACACCTTC
NA,TRBV7-9,TRBJ2-7,NA,CASSLAGWEFEQYF,TGTGCCAGCAGCTTAGCGGGGTGGGAATTCGAGCAGTACTTC
NA,TRBV12-3/TRBV12-4,TRBJ1-5,NA,CASSPLRSQPQHF,TGTGCCAGCAGCCCTCTTAGGAGTCAGCCCCAGCATTTT
NA,TRBV18,TRBJ1-3,NA,CASSPGVLAGNTIYF,TGTGCCAGCTCACCAGGGGTACTAGCTGGAAACACCATATATTTT
NA,TRBV24-1,TRBJ1-3,NA,CATSAHRVGGSGNTIYF,TGTGCCACCAGTGCCCACAGGGTAGGAGGCTCTGGAAACACCATATATTTT
NA,TRBV30,TRBJ2-7,TRBD1,CAQGIDEQYF,TGTGCACAGGGGATCGACGAGCAGTACTTC
NA,TRBV20-1,TRBJ1-4,NA,CSATESTNEKLFF,TGCAGTGCTACTGAATCAACTAATGAAAAACTGTTTTTT
NA,TRBV4-2,TRBJ1-5,NA,CASSQDRAQPQHF,TGTGCCAGCAGCCAAGACAGGGCGCAGCCCCAGCATTTT
NA,TRBV12-3/TRBV12-4,TRBJ2-5,NA,CASSLREQETQYF,TGTGCCAGCAGTTTACGGGAGCAAGAGACCCAGTACTTC
NA,TRBV5-4,TRBJ2-7,NA,CASSFWMGEGVYEQYF,TGTGCCAGCAGCTTCTGGATGGGGGAGGGGGTGTACGAGCAGTACTTC
NA,TRBV9,TRBJ2-7,TRBD1,CASSPRQGSYEQYF,TGTGCCAGCAGCCCCCGACAGGGATCCTACGAGCAGTACTTC
NA,TRBV11-2,TRBJ2-3,TRBD2,CASSLAGGKDTQYF,TGTGCCAGCAGCTTAGCGGGAGGGAAAGATACGCAGTATTTT
NA,TRBV3-1/TRBV3-2,TRBJ2-3,TRBD2,CASSQRATSGSRDTQYF,TGTGCCAGCAGCCAAAGGGCCACCAGCGGGAGTAGAGATACGCAGTATTTT
NA,TRBV6-5,TRBJ2-3,NA,CASSRSGDTQYF,TGTGCCAGCAGTAGATCGGGGGATACGCAGTATTTT
NA,TRBV10-3,TRBJ2-7,TRBD1,CAISDPGTGVPREQYF,TGTGCCATCAGTGACCCCGGGACAGGGGTACCTCGGGAGCAGTACTTC
NA,TRBV24-1,TRBJ2-2,TRBD2,CATSDLSGRGTGELFF,TGTGCCACCAGTGATTTGAGCGGGAGAGGCACCGGGGAGCTGTTTTTT
NA,TRBV7-2,TRBJ1-5,NA,CASSLEDWTSQPQHF,TGTGCCAGCAGCTTAGAGGACTGGACCAGTCAGCCCCAGCATTTT
NA,TRBV10-3,TRBJ1-4,NA,CAIRTGDEKLFF,TGTGCCATCAGGACGGGGGATGAAAAACTGTTTTTT
once,TRBV24-1,TRBJ2-3,TRBD1,CATSDMGQGDGTDTQYF,TGTGCCACCAGTGATATGGGACAGGGGGATGGCACAGATACGCAGTATTTT